Presented here are 4 T cell receptor beta chains from one specimen sequenced in a study of cytomegalovirus exposure and HLA in healthy donors. It was with 60 Vbeta and 13 Jbeta primers that the PCR ran. Sequencing was performed with immunoSEQ multiplex PCR; in TCRdb, only in-frame clones are kept and a portion is missing. This sample lists about 49,000 clones; its ten largest clones have around 12%. Sequencing was carried out using PBMCs. These receptor sequences come from a man younger than 30 in good health and CMV-seropositive.

V gene TRBV7-3 combines with J gene TRBJ2-1; 7 positions agree with TRBD2. V lost 2 bases, J lost 9 bases, and 7 bases stayed unmatched. The CDR3 contains 14 residues. Germline assignment: CDR1 SGHTA and CDR2 FQGTGA. In DNA, the CDR3 is TGTGCCAGCAGCTTACTGGGTTCGGGGGGTGAGCAGTTCTTC. Protein sequence: CASSLLGSGGEQFF.

The chain joins TRBV5-6 to TRBJ2-1, with 12 bases that match TRBD2. After removal of 4 bases from V and 7 bases from J, the junction contained 9 bases not matched to a gene. This CDR3 is built from 16 residues. Germline values: CDR1 SGHDT, CDR2 YYEEEE. The CDR3 region is CASSDGLAGWMNEQFF. DNA for the CDR3: TGTGCCAGCAGCGATGGACTAGCGGGATGGATGAATGAGCAGTTCTTC. Based on the CDR3 plus reference TRBV5-6 and TRBJ2-1, the full variable domain is DAGVTQSPTHLIKTRGQQVTLRCSPKSGHDTVSWYQQALGQGPQFIFQYYEEEERQRGNFPDRFSGHQFPNYSSELNVNALLLGDSALYLCASSDGLAGWMNEQFFGPGTRLTVL.

The chain combines TRBV19 with TRBJ2-3; 8 bases match TRBD2. CDR1 and CDR2 from the germline V gene are LNHDA and SQIVND (reference sequence). The CDR3 contains 11 residues. V trimming: 2 bases; J trimming: 14 bases; junction bases outside the gene matches: 3. CDR3 in amino acids: CASSIIAGWYF. In nucleotides, the CDR3 is TGTGCCAGTAGTATAATAGCGGGATGGTATTTT.

For this clone: One end of the junction fails to match germline, which may point to a read error. The chain combines TRBV10-3 with TRBJ1-2; TRBD1 agrees at 8 bases. CDR3 length: 14 amino acids. Germline V gene data show CDR1 as ENHRY and CDR2 as SYGVKD. CDR3 nucleotides: TGTGCCATAGAACGGACAGGGTCGGGCTATGACTACACCTTC. Protein: CAIERTGSGYDYTF.